This T cell receptor (beta chain) was retrieved from a study of human T cells and chemical hapten exposure. In the study overall: 2% DPC applied to a roughly 2 cm by roughly 2 cm arm area sensitized donors. Per-sample TCR yields varied mainly from small pooled library volume differences.

The CDR3 is 12 amino acids. Germline lookup yields CDR1 KGHSH and CDR2 LQKENI. V shed 3 bases and J shed 6 bases, with 9 bases lying between them. With regard to this clonotype: The antigen is not known.

General study results and limits: Compared to controls, expanded TCRs made significantly more large clusters of similar CDR3s.

Unique molecular identifiers were attached to individual cDNA molecules during library preparation. TCRdb independently ran MiXCR on the RACE reads; one entry per CDR3 protein. The data show 25,000 to 30,000 distinct CDR3 sequences, 7.5% to 10% seen once. Time point reported: patch test 2, 6 weeks after DPC sensitization. Treatment here: therapeutic diphenylcyclopropenone sensitization with weekly scalp DPC. This clonotype originated in a man aged 25-45 years with alopecia areata. Some clones in this sample may be carry-over from other donors' samples. This specimen was whole blood, taken in connection with sensitization to the hapten diphenylcyclopropenone (DPC). The gene calls are TRBV18 and TRBJ2-7; D gene unclear. CDR3 coding DNA: TGTGCCAGCTCACCTGGGTTGGGCGAGCAGTACTTC. Translating it yields CASSPGLGEQYF. The full variable domain, completed using reference TRBV18 and TRBJ2-7, is NAGVMQNPRHLVRRRGQEARLRCSPMKGHSHVYWYRQLPEEGLKFMVYLQKENIIDESGMPKERFSAEFPKEGPSILRIQQVVRGDSAAYFCASSPGLGEQYFGPGTRLTVT.